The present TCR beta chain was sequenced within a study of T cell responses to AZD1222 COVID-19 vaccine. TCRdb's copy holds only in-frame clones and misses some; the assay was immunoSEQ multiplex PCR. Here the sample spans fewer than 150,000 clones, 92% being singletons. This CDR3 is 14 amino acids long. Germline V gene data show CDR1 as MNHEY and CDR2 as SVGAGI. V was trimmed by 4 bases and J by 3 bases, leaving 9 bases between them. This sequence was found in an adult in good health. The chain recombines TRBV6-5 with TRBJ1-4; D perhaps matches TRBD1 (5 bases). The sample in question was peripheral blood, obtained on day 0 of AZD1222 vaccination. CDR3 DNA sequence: TGTGCCAGCAGTTCGGGGGATGCTAATGAAAAACTGTTTTTT. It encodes CASSSGDANEKLFF.